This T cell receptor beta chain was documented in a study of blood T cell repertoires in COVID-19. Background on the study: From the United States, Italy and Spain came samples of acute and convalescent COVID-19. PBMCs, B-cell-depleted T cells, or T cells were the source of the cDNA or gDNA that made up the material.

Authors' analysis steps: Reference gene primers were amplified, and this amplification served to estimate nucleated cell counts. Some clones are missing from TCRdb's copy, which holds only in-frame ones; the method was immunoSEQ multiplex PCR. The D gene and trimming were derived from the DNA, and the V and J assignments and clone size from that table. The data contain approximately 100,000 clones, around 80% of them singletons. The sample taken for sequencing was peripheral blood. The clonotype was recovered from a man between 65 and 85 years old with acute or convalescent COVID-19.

The CDR3 DNA reads TGTGCCAGCAGCTCCGCAGGGACTGAAGCTTTCTTT. It is translated as CASSSAGTEAFF. The V gene is TRBV11-2, the J gene TRBJ1-1, with TRBD1 as a possible D gene (5 bases). Germline V gene lookup returns CDR1 SGHAT and CDR2 FQNNGV. Trimming shortened V by 4 bases and J by 5 bases, and 8 bases separated the two germline ends. The CDR3 is 12 residues long.